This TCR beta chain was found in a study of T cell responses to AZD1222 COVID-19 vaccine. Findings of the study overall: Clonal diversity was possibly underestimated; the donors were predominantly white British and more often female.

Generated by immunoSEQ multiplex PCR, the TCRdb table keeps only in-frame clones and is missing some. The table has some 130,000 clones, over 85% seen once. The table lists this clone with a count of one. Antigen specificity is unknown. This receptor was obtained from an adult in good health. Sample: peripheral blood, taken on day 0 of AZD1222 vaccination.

CDR3 amino acids: CASSWGGKQPQHF. The CDR3, as DNA: TGTGCCAGCAGTTGGGGGGGAAAGCAGCCCCAGCATTTT. J is TRBJ1-5 and V is TRBV27; D is perhaps TRBD1 (5 bases). This CDR3 is built from 13 residues. CDR1 is MNHEY, CDR2 SMNVEV, per germline (reference sequence). The germline V and J ends were trimmed by 4 bases and 7 bases, with 11 bases remaining between them.